The sequence of this T cell receptor beta chain was determined in a study of T cell clonality in common variable immunodeficiency. Whole-study results and caveats: Reportedly, TCR beta sequences from common variable immunodeficiency showed fewer deletions and N-nucleotide insertions.

This clone was counted ten times or more. Its specificity is not known. The CDR3 end is not reached by the read, which stops 3 residues before it; the germline J gene fills it in. V was pared by 3 bases and J by 0 bases, with 14 bases between. CDR3 length: 15 residues. The germline V gene encodes CDR1 SQVTM and CDR2 ANQGSEA. TCRdb's table, derived via immunoSEQ multiplex PCR, lists solely in-frame clones and lacks some. The sample was found to contain roughly 70,000 clones, and every one recurs. Patients and controls were mostly of Caucasian heritage. Each donor provided about 4.5 to 9 ml of heparinized whole blood.

Sequencing input: peripheral blood mononuclear cells. The genes are TRBV29-1 and TRBJ1-1, with D tentatively TRBD1 (5 bases). The TCR originated in a person between 18 and 75 years old in good health. CDR3 DNA (partial): TGCAGCGTTGAGTTTCCGGGGGGGATGAACACTGAA. Its protein product is CSVEFPGGMNTE. The entire CDR3 reads CSVEFPGGMNTEAFF.